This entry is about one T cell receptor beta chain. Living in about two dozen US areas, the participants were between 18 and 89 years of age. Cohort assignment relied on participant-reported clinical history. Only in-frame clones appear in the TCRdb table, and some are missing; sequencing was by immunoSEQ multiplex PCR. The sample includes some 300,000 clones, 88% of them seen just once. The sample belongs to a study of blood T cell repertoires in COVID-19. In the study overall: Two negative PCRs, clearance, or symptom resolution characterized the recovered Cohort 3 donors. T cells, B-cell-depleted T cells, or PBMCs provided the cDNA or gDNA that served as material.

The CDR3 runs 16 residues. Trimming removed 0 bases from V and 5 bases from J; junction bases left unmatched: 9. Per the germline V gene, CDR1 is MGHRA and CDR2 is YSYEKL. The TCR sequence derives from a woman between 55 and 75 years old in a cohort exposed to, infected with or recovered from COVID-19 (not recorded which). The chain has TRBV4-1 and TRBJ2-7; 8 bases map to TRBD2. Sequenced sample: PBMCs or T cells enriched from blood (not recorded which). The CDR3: CASSQEGGLAGHEQYF. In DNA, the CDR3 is TGCGCCAGCAGCCAAGAGGGTGGGCTAGCGGGCCACGAGCAGTACTTC.